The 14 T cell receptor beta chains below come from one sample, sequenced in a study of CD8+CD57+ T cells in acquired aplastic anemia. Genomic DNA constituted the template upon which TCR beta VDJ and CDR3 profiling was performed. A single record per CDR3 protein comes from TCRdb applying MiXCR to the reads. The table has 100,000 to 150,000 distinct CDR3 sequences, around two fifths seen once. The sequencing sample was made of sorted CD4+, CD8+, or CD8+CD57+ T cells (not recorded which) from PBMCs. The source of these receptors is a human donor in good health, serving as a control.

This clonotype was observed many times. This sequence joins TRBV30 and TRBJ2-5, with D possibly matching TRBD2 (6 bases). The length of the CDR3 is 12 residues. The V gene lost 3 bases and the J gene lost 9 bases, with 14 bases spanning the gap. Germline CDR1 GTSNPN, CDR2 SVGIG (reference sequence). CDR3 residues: CAWSPRGWAQYF. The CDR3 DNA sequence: TGTGCCTGGAGCCCACGGGGGTGGGCCCAGTACTTC.

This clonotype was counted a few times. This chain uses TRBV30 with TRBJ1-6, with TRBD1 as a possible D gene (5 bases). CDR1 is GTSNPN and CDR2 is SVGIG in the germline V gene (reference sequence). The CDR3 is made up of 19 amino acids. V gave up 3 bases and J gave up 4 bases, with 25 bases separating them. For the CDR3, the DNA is TGTGCCTGGAGCTCCCATCGGACGGCTGGGGGAGCGTATAATTCACCCCTCCACTTT. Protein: CAWSSHRTAGGAYNSPLHF. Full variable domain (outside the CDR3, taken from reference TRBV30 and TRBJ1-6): SQTIHQWPATLVQPVGSPLSLECTVEGTSNPNLYWYRQAAGRGLQLLFYSVGIGQISSEVPQNLSASRPQDRQFILSSKKLLLSDSGFYLCAWSSHRTAGGAYNSPLHFGNGTRLTVT.

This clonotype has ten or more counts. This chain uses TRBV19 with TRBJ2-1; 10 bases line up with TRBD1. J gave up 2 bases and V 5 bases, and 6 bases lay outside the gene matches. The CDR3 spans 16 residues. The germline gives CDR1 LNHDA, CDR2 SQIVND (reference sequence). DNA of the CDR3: TGTGCCAGTAGTGGGGGGACAGGGGCTACCTACAATGAGCAGTTCTTC. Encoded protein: CASSGGTGATYNEQFF.

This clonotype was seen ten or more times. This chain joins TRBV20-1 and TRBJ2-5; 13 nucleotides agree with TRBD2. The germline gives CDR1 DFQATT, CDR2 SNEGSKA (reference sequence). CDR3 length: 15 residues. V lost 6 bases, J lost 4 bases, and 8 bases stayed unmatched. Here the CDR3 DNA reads TGCAGTGCCCCAAAGGGACTAGCGGGATTAGAGACCCAGTACTTC. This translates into CSAPKGLAGLETQYF.

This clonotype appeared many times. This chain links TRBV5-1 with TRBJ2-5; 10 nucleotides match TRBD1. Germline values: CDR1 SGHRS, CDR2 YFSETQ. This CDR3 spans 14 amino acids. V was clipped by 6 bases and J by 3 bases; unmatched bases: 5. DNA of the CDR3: TGCGCCAGCAAGCGGGACAGGGGAGAAGAGACCCAGTACTTC. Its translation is CASKRDRGEETQYF.

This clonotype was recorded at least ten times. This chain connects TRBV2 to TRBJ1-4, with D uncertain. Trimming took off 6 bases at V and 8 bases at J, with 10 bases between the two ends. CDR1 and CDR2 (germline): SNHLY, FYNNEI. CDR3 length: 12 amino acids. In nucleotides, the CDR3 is TGTGCCAGCAGCCGGACGGGCGAAAAACTGTTTTTT. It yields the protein CASSRTGEKLFF.

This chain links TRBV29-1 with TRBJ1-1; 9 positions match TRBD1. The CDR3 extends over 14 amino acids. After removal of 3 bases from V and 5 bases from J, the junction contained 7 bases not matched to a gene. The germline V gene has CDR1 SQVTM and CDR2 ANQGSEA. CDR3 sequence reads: CSVDRGQGETEAFF. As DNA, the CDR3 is TGCAGCGTTGATAGGGGACAGGGCGAGACTGAAGCTTTCTTT.

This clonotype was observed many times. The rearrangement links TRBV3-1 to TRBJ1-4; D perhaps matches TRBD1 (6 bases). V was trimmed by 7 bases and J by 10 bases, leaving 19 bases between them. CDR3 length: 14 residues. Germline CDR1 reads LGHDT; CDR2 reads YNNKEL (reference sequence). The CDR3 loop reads CASNPGGLTGKLFF. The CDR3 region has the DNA TGTGCCAGCAACCCTGGGGGCCTGACAGGAAAACTGTTTTTT.

The CDR3 DNA follows: TGTGCCAGCAGCACCGGGACAGGGGGCGAGCAGTACTTC. It is translated as CASSTGTGGEQYF. This chain uses TRBV25-1 with TRBJ2-7; 11 bases are shared with TRBD1. Germline CDR1 and CDR2: MGHDK and SYGVNS. The trim removed 6 bases at V and 6 bases at J, leaving 4 bases unmatched. The CDR3 totals 13 residues.

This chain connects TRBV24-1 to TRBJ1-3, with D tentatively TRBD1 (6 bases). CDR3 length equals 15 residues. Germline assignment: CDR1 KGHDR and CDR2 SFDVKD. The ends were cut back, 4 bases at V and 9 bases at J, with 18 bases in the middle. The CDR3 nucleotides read TGTGCCACCAGTGAGGGGGGCCATCCCCAGGGCACCATATATTTT. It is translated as CATSEGGHPQGTIYF.

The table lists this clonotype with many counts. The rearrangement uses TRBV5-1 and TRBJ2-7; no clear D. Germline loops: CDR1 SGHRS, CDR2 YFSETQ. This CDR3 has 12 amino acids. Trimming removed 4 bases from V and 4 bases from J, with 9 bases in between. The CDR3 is CASSPEGYEQYF. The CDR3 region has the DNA TGCGCCAGCAGCCCGGAAGGATACGAGCAGTACTTC.

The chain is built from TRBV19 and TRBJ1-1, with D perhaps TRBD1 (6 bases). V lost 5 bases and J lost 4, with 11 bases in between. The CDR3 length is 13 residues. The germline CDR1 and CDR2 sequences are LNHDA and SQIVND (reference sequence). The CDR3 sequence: CASSPQGPTEAFF. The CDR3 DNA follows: TGTGCCAGTAGTCCACAGGGACCCACTGAAGCTTTCTTT.

The CDR3 loop reads CASSLGTLSYNEQYF. The DNA for the CDR3 is TGTGCCAGCAGCTTAGGGACACTCTCCTACAATGAGCAGTACTTC. The chain couples TRBV11-2 to TRBJ2-7, with TRBD1 as a possible D gene (5 bases). The CDR3 spans 15 residues. Trimming cost V 1 base and J 7 bases, with 17 bases left between them. Germline V gene lookup returns CDR1 SGHAT and CDR2 FQNNGV.

This CDR3 reads CASKSLGTEAFF. CDR3 bases: TGTGCCAGCAAATCCCTGGGGACTGAAGCTTTCTTT. The V call is TRBV2, the J call TRBJ1-1; D is ambiguous. Trimming removed 7 bases at V and 5 bases at J, with 11 bases between. CDR1 is SNHLY and CDR2 is FYNNEI in the germline V gene. This CDR3 region has 12 residues.